Reported below is one TCR beta chain. These data come from a study of blood T cell repertoires in COVID-19. Profiling relied on immunoSEQ multiplex PCR, and the TCRdb table lists in-frame clones only, not all of them. Of about 180,000 clones in the sample, 80% were seen once. The TCR originated in a man in his sixties who had been exposed to COVID-19. Input material: PBMCs or T cells enriched from blood (not recorded which).

CDR3 residues: CASSKEGPGLASLGEQYF. The CDR3 DNA sequence: TGTGCCAGCAGCAAAGAAGGCCCAGGACTAGCAAGTTTGGGCGAGCAGTACTTC. The chain is built from TRBV21-1 and TRBJ2-7; TRBD2 is the table's D call, not checked against the DNA. TRBV21-1 is a listed pseudogene. The CDR3 is 18 residues long.